Listed below are T cell receptor beta chains from one sample, sequenced in a study of T cells after yellow fever vaccination. TCRdb re-called the 5' RACE reads through MiXCR, storing one row per CDR3 protein. Found here are roughly 63,000 distinct CDR3 sequences, about 7% of them singletons; the top ten hold just over 35%. Sequencing used CD8+ T cells sorted from PBMCs, obtained 15 days after the yellow fever booster vaccination. Receptor source: a young man who received the YFV17D yellow fever vaccine. Both conserved end residues are part of each CDR3. The D gene is left open where the match is weak. The size field is filled for only some rows; it gives once, few, many or a size class.

v_call	clone_size	d_call	j_call	cdr3_length	cdr3_aa	cdr3_nt
TRBV3-1	-	TRBD1	TRBJ2-6	18	CASCIQGQVELGANVLTF	TGTGCCTCCTGCATCCAAGGACAGGTAGAGCTCGGGGCCAACGTCCTGACTTTC
TRBV7-9	many	-	TRBJ2-1	15	CASSLTDGSYNEQFF	TGTGCCAGCAGCTTAACGGACGGATCCTACAATGAGCAGTTCTTC
TRBV11-2	-	TRBD2	TRBJ2-3	17	CVSSLEVGRGRADTQYF	TGTGTCAGCAGCTTAGAGGTCGGGAGGGGCAGAGCAGATACGCAGTATTTT
TRBV4-2	many	-	TRBJ2-7	12	CASSQTRYEQYF	TGTGCCAGCAGCCAAACTCGTTACGAGCAGTACTTC
TRBV23-1	-	-	TRBJ2-5	16	CACCQSIRTRRETQYF	TGCGCCTGCTGTCAATCGATCCGGACCCGACGAGAGACCCAGTACTTC
TRBV7-9	few	-	TRBJ2-7	12	CASSLGIGEQYF	TGTGCCAGCAGCTTAGGGATAGGGGAGCAGTACTTC
TRBV5-1	many	-	TRBJ2-3	14	CASSLEGTEDTQYF	TGCGCCAGCAGCTTGGAGGGAACGGAGGATACGCAGTATTTT
TRBV12-3/TRBV12-4	many	-	TRBJ2-1	9	CASRAEEFF	TGTGCCAGCAGAGCTGAAGAGTTCTTC
TRBV9	few	-	TRBJ2-7	13	CASSAKTGYEQYF	TGTGCCAGCAGCGCAAAAACAGGGTACGAGCAGTACTTC
TRBV7-8	many	-	TRBJ2-1	12	CASSLPLDEQFF	TGTGCCAGCAGCTTACCCTTGGATGAGCAGTTCTTC
TRBV28	-	-	TRBJ2-2	13	CASTGPNTGELFF	TGTGCCAGCACGGGGCCGAACACCGGGGAGCTGTTTTTT
TRBV11-3	few	TRBD1	TRBJ2-2	17	CASSSRAQGAHIGELFF	TGTGCCAGCAGCTCTAGGGCACAGGGGGCGCATATAGGGGAGCTGTTTTTT
TRBV5-1	many	-	TRBJ1-2	14	CASSEGGTGYGYTF	TGCGCCAGCAGCGAAGGAGGGACGGGCTATGGCTACACCTTC
TRBV28	many	-	TRBJ1-5	11	CASSFSQPQHF	TGTGCCAGCAGTTTCAGTCAGCCCCAGCATTTT
TRBV12-3/TRBV12-4	many	-	TRBJ2-5	13	CASSWAEQETQYF	TGTGCCAGCAGTTGGGCAGAGCAAGAGACCCAGTACTTC
TRBV5-1	many	-	TRBJ2-1	16	CASRGYETRAYNEQFF	TGCGCCAGTCGTGGGTACGAGACTAGGGCTTACAATGAGCAGTTCTTC
TRBV20-1	-	TRBD2	TRBJ2-7	17	CCARAGSGTSGIYEQYF	TGCTGTGCTAGAGCGGGGAGTGGGACTAGCGGGATCTACGAGCAGTACTTC
TRBV21-1	many	-	TRBJ2-1	14	CASNNRDIYNEQFF	TGTGCCAGCAATAACCGGGACATCTACAATGAGCAGTTCTTC
TRBV29-1	many	TRBD1	TRBJ2-7	12	CSVGQGGYEQYF	TGCAGCGTCGGACAGGGTGGGTACGAGCAGTACTTC
TRBV10-2	many	-	TRBJ1-1	14	CASRPAGPNTEAFF	TGCGCCAGCAGACCAGCGGGCCCGAACACTGAAGCTTTCTTT
TRBV29-1	many	-	TRBJ2-7	13	CSVEGGGTYEQYF	TGCAGCGTTGAAGGCGGGGGCACCTACGAGCAGTACTTC
TRBV5-6	many	TRBD2	TRBJ2-7	15	CASSFSGSLSYEQYF	TGTGCCAGCAGCTTTAGCGGGAGCTTATCCTACGAGCAGTACTTC
TRBV7-2	few	-	TRBJ1-5	15	CASSLEGMWDQPQHF	TGTGCCAGCAGCTTAGAGGGGATGTGGGATCAGCCCCAGCATTTT
TRBV11-2	few	-	TRBJ2-7	11	CASSLNHEQYF	TGTGCCAGCAGCCTAAACCACGAGCAGTACTTC
TRBV2	many	TRBD1	TRBJ2-7	16	CASSEALGTGTYEQYF	TGTGCCAGCAGTGAAGCGCTTGGGACAGGGACCTACGAGCAGTACTTC
TRBV5-1	many	-	TRBJ2-1	11	CASSTDNEQFF	TGCGCCAGCAGCACCGACAATGAGCAGTTCTTC
TRBV20-1	-	TRBD1	TRBJ1-2	14	CISVRTGASYGYTF	TGCATCTCGGTCCGGACAGGGGCCTCCTATGGCTACACCTTC
TRBV20-1	many	-	TRBJ2-3	15	CSARDLDGGSATQYF	TGCAGTGCTAGAGATCTTGACGGCGGGTCGGCTACGCAGTATTTT
TRBV7-9	many	-	TRBJ2-7	14	CASSFDGLGNEQYF	TGTGCCAGCAGCTTTGATGGGCTGGGAAACGAGCAGTACTTC
TRBV7-2	few	-	TRBJ2-1	14	CASSLPQGRNEQFF	TGTGCCAGCAGCTTACCCCAGGGAAGGAATGAGCAGTTCTTC
TRBV6-2/TRBV6-3	-	TRBD1	TRBJ2-2	20	CASSYPTGTGGPVNTGELFF	TGTGCCAGCAGTTACCCGACCGGGACAGGGGGACCCGTGAACACCGGGGAGCTGTTTTTT
TRBV4-3	many	-	TRBJ2-1	18	CASSQRVDIGSNQDEQFF	TGCGCCAGCAGCCAGCGGGTGGACATAGGCTCCAACCAGGATGAGCAGTTCTTC
TRBV7-9	few	TRBD2	TRBJ2-7	15	CASSPLAGGLHEQYF	TGTGCCAGCAGCCCACTAGCGGGAGGCCTCCACGAGCAGTACTTC
TRBV4-3	many	TRBD1	TRBJ2-1	19	CASSVVSPSRDRVGNEQFF	TGCGCCAGCAGCGTAGTTAGTCCTTCCCGGGACAGGGTAGGCAATGAGCAGTTCTTC
TRBV12-3/TRBV12-4	many	TRBD2	TRBJ2-1	16	CASSKWDYANHNEQFF	TGTGCCAGCAGTAAATGGGACTACGCCAATCACAATGAGCAGTTCTTC
TRBV7-2	many	-	TRBJ2-7	13	CASRLETSYEQYF	TGTGCCAGCAGGCTTGAGACGTCCTACGAGCAGTACTTC
TRBV4-3	many	TRBD1	TRBJ2-7	12	CASSTTGVEQYF	TGCGCCAGCAGCACGACAGGGGTCGAGCAGTACTTC
TRBV6-5	many	-	TRBJ1-2	17	CASSSTPPLEANYGYTF	TGTGCCAGCAGTTCTACCCCCCCCCTGGAAGCTAACTATGGCTACACCTTC
TRBV20-1	many	TRBD2	TRBJ2-2	13	CSVLAANTGELFF	TGCAGTGTCCTAGCGGCGAACACCGGGGAGCTGTTTTTT
TRBV6-5	many	-	TRBJ2-7	11	CASWPGPEQYF	TGTGCCTCCTGGCCCGGGCCCGAGCAGTACTTC
TRBV7-9	many	TRBD2	TRBJ2-7	16	CASSPRPLAGVVWQYF	TGTGCCAGCAGCCCTCGCCCACTAGCGGGAGTTGTTTGGCAGTACTTC
TRBV2	-	TRBD1	TRBJ2-7	13	CAVRDRGLYEQYF	TGTGCCGTCCGGGACAGGGGACTCTACGAGCAGTACTTC